These 24 T cell receptor beta chains came from one sample sequenced in a study of T cell repertoires in cytomegalovirus infection. Each CDR3 protein is one row after TCRdb ran MiXCR on the reads. The sample includes hundreds of thousands of distinct CDR3 sequences, over 9% of them seen just once. The sequenced sample consisted of PBMCs. The receptors originated from a human donor in good health (CMV status not recorded). Some clones in this sample may be carry-over from other donors' samples.

In this sample, this clonotype turned up many times. The CDR3 DNA follows: TGTGCCAGCAGCTTTACCGGGACTAATGAAAAACTGTTTTTT. Protein product: CASSFTGTNEKLFF. V gene TRBV7-2 combines with J gene TRBJ1-4; D not certain. Between the trimmed V and J ends, which lost 3 bases and 2 bases, there was a span of 7 bases. CDR3 length: 14 residues. CDR1 SGHTA and CDR2 FQGNSA come from the germline V gene.

Many counts were recorded for this clonotype. The chain combines TRBV7-2 with TRBJ2-1, with 12 bases fitting TRBD2. The CDR3 covers 16 residues. Germline V lookup: CDR1 SGHTA, CDR2 FQGNSA. Trimming removed 1 base from V and 8 bases from J; junction bases left unmatched: 6. CDR3: CASSLVPSGGAYEQFF. The CDR3 nucleotides are TGTGCCAGCAGCTTAGTTCCTAGCGGGGGGGCATATGAGCAGTTCTTC.

This clonotype was seen more than once but under ten times. The chain carries TRBV6-2 or TRBV6-3 and TRBJ2-1; 9 bases line up with TRBD1. V was clipped by 3 bases and J by 10 bases; unmatched bases: 10. CDR1 and CDR2 from the germline V gene are MNHEY and SVGEGT. The CDR3 totals 15 residues. The CDR3 nucleotides read TGTGCCAGCAGTTATCTCCGACAGGGGGATCGGGAGCAGTTCTTC. Amino acid sequence: CASSYLRQGDREQFF.

This clonotype has a handful of counts. The V gene is TRBV2, the J gene TRBJ2-1; no definite D call. The germline V gene has CDR1 SNHLY and CDR2 FYNNEI. Trimming cost V 8 bases and J 7 bases, with 12 bases left between them. There are 12 residues in the CDR3. The CDR3, as DNA: TGTGCCAGCTTGAGGACCTTGAATGAGCAGTTCTTC. Encoded protein: CASLRTLNEQFF.

In this sample, this clonotype turned up many times. J is TRBJ2-3 and V is TRBV7-2; tentative D call: TRBD2 (5 bases). This CDR3 comprises 13 residues. V lost 8 bases and J 3 bases, leaving 12 bases between the germline ends. Germline assignment: CDR1 SGHTA and CDR2 FQGNSA. The CDR3 is CASALLGTDTQYF. In DNA form, the CDR3 reads TGTGCCAGCGCCTTACTAGGGACAGATACGCAGTATTTT.

This clonotype was seen ten or more times. The chain combines TRBV9 with TRBJ1-1; the D is unclear. Germline CDR1 is SGDLS and CDR2 is YYNGEE. The CDR3 sequence is 17 residues long. The V and J ends lost 3 bases and 5 bases respectively, with 23 bases between them. CDR3 sequence reads: CASSASPTGPRRTEAFF. The DNA of the CDR3 is TGTGCCAGCAGCGCATCACCCACCGGGCCCCGGCGGACTGAAGCTTTCTTT.

This clonotype was observed at least ten times. The rearrangement uses TRBV4-2 and TRBJ2-7; 8 positions agree with TRBD2. The ends lost 4 bases at V and 7 bases at J; junction bases unmatched: 15. CDR1 LGHNA and CDR2 YNFKEQ come from the germline V gene. This CDR3 has 16 residues. CDR3 amino acids: CASSLYPEEAGVEQYF. DNA for the CDR3: TGTGCCAGCAGCCTGTACCCGGAGGAAGCGGGGGTTGAGCAGTACTTC.

At least ten counts were recorded for this clonotype. The chain uses TRBV6-1 and TRBJ2-5; TRBD1 aligns across 7 bases. The germline gives CDR1 MNHNS, CDR2 SASEGT. This CDR3 region has 13 residues. The ends lost 10 bases at V and 3 bases at J; junction bases unmatched: 8. In DNA form, the CDR3 reads TGTGCCACCAGGGGGAACCGTGAAGAGACCCAGTACTTC. This sequence encodes CATRGNREETQYF.

This clonotype was detected only a few times. V and J are TRBV9 and TRBJ1-5, with D tentatively TRBD1 (5 bases). V was cut by 6 bases and J by 8 bases, with 18 bases left in between. The CDR3 is made up of 14 amino acids. CDR1 and CDR2 from the germline V gene are SGDLS and YYNGEE. The CDR3 region is CASNPGGGSEPQHF. The CDR3 DNA follows: TGTGCCAGCAACCCTGGGGGGGGAAGCGAGCCCCAGCATTTT.

This clonotype has at least ten counts. CDR3 sequence reads: CASSGRSGRGHEQFF. The CDR3 region has the DNA TGTGCCAGCAGTGGAAGGAGCGGGAGGGGCCATGAGCAGTTCTTC. The V call is TRBV2, the J call TRBJ2-1, with 10 nucleotides matching TRBD2. Per germline, CDR1 SNHLY and CDR2 FYNNEI. CDR3 length: 15 amino acids. V was pared by 4 bases and J by 8 bases, with 8 bases of the junction left unmatched.

This clonotype was observed at least ten times. This chain links TRBV11-2 with TRBJ2-7, with D perhaps matching TRBD1 (6 bases). Germline assignment: CDR1 SGHAT and CDR2 FQNNGV. Trimming left V 4 bases short and J 3 bases short, with 22 bases between. The CDR3 contains 17 residues. CDR3 DNA: TGTGCCAGCAGCTCCGATGACACTCCGGGACATTACTACGAGCAGTACTTC. Residues: CASSSDDTPGHYYEQYF.

V is TRBV20-1 and J is TRBJ2-7; 7 bases are a match to TRBD1. Looked up from germline, CDR1 is DFQATT and CDR2 is SNEGSKA (reference sequence). V was pared by 1 base and J by 9 bases, with 9 bases of the junction left unmatched. The CDR3 spans 13 residues. The CDR3 reads CSARARLWDRQYF. The CDR3 bases are TGCAGTGCTAGAGCCCGACTTTGGGACAGGCAGTACTTC.

This chain joins TRBV15 and TRBJ2-1; D not resolved. The CDR3 is 13 amino acids. In germline, CDR1 is LNHNV, CDR2 YYDKDF (reference sequence). V dropped 2 bases and J dropped 8 bases, with 10 bases sitting between them. The CDR3 coding sequence is TGTGCCACCAGCAGAAAACTCGAGGATGAGCAGTTCTTC. It yields the protein CATSRKLEDEQFF.

This clonotype was counted at least ten times. The chain carries TRBV7-8 and TRBJ1-2, with D unclear. Germline CDR1 is SGHVS and CDR2 is FQNEAQ. The CDR3 consists of 15 residues. The V end lost 1 base, the J end lost 4 bases, and 13 bases lay between the germline ends. This chain's CDR3 is CASSLGAAAVYGYTF. The CDR3, as DNA: TGTGCCAGCAGCTTAGGCGCGGCGGCAGTCTATGGCTACACCTTC. Full variable domain (missing parts from reference TRBV7-8 and TRBJ1-2): GAGVSQSPRYKVAKRGQDVALRCDPISGHVSLFWYQQALGQGPEFLTYFQNEAQLDKSGLPSDRFFAERPEGSVSTLKIQRTQQEDSAVYLCASSLGAAAVYGYTFGSGTRLTVV.

This clonotype was observed at least ten times. This chain connects TRBV4-1 to TRBJ2-2; D is ambiguous. The CDR3 extends over 16 amino acids. Germline V gene data show CDR1 as MGHRA and CDR2 as YSYEKL. Trimming cost V 0 bases and J 2 bases, with 10 bases left between them. The CDR3 coding sequence is TGCGCCAGCAGCCAAGAAGTAGAGCCAAACACCGGGGAGCTGTTTTTT. Protein product: CASSQEVEPNTGELFF.

This clonotype was counted many times. This rearrangement joins TRBV4-1 to TRBJ1-6; 8 bases align to TRBD1. With V trimmed by 5 bases and J by 8 bases, 14 bases remained unmatched. In germline, CDR1 is MGHRA, CDR2 YSYEKL. The CDR3 contains 17 residues. The CDR3 DNA reads TGCGCCAGCAGCGCACGTTTTCGACAGGGGCGAGATTCACCCCTCCACTTT. It specifies CASSARFRQGRDSPLHF.

This clonotype appeared a few times. This chain's CDR3 is CASSLQTGDNSPLHF. For the CDR3, the DNA is TGTGCCAGCTCACTCCAGACAGGGGACAATTCACCCCTCCACTTT. The rearrangement links TRBV18 to TRBJ1-6; TRBD1 matches at 8 bases. The germline V gene has CDR1 KGHSH and CDR2 LQKENI. V gave up 4 bases and J gave up 7 bases; unmatched junction bases: 6. The CDR3 is 15 residues long.

This clonotype was found many times. The genes are TRBV12-3 or TRBV12-4 and TRBJ1-5; no reliable D call. Deletions cut 4 bases from V and 6 bases from J, with 10 bases between. This CDR3 is 13 amino acids long. Written as DNA, the CDR3 is TGTGCCAGCAGTTATTCGGGGTTTCAGCCCCAGCATTTT. Translation: CASSYSGFQPQHF.

This clonotype was seen many times. This chain links TRBV7-8 with TRBJ1-5; 8 bases map to TRBD1. Germline-derived CDR1 and CDR2 are SGHVS and FQNEAQ. The CDR3 consists of 14 residues. V lost 4 bases and J lost 8; bases outside the gene matches: 7. The CDR3 reads CASSYDHRGEPQHF. CDR3 coding DNA: TGTGCCAGCAGCTATGATCACAGGGGGGAGCCCCAGCATTTT.

This clonotype was seen at least ten times. The rearrangement links TRBV5-6 to TRBJ1-1, with no clear D. Germline loops: CDR1 SGHDT, CDR2 YYEEEE. Trimming left V 0 bases short and J 4 bases short, with 7 bases between. The length of the CDR3 is 13 residues. This CDR3 is CASSLGVATEAFF. CDR3 DNA sequence: TGTGCCAGCAGCTTGGGGGTAGCCACTGAAGCTTTCTTT.

There are a few counts of this clonotype. The genes are TRBV5-1 and TRBJ1-1; the match to TRBD1 covers 7 bases. CDR1 and CDR2 (germline): SGHRS, YFSETQ. Unmatched junction bases numbered 9, after V lost 7 bases and J lost 6 bases. The CDR3 has 13 amino acids. The CDR3 protein is CASGDGGGPEAFF. The CDR3 bases are TGCGCCAGCGGTGATGGAGGGGGCCCTGAAGCTTTCTTT.

This clonotype was seen a few times. The chain has TRBV27 and TRBJ1-1; D unresolved. The CDR3 is made up of 14 amino acids. The ends were cut back, 5 bases at V and 0 bases at J, with 10 bases in the middle. Germline values: CDR1 MNHEY, CDR2 SMNVEV (reference sequence). CDR3: CASSPGIMNTEAFF. CDR3 nucleotide sequence: TGTGCCAGCAGTCCGGGAATCATGAACACTGAAGCTTTCTTT.

This clonotype showed up just a few times. The V and J genes are TRBV29-1 and TRBJ1-2; D perhaps matches TRBD1 (6 bases). Per germline, CDR1 SQVTM and CDR2 ANQGSEA. There are 14 residues in the CDR3. V dropped 4 bases and J dropped 4 bases, with 16 bases sitting between them. The CDR3 here is CSVVSPGAVYGYTF. DNA of the CDR3: TGCAGCGTTGTTTCCCCGGGGGCCGTCTATGGCTACACCTTC.

The sample holds a few counts of this clonotype. The chain carries TRBV27 and TRBJ2-1, with 7 bases identical to TRBD2. J lost 6 bases, V lost 2 bases, and 7 bases had no gene match. The CDR3 contains 15 residues. Looked up from germline, CDR1 is MNHEY and CDR2 is SMNVEV (reference sequence). The CDR3 nucleotides read TGTGCCAGCAGTTTACAGCGGGAAGGGTTCAATGAGCAGTTCTTC. Residues: CASSLQREGFNEQFF.